This TCR beta chain stems from a study of naive and memory T cell subsets. Study conclusions and caveats: Gini index rose across naive, CM, EM and EMRA in CD4 and CD8. Between naive and memory subsets, TCR abundance power law exponents differed. Naive repertoires, especially CD8, held a few larger clonotypes, possibly memory cells re-expressing CD45RA.

In the case of this clonotype: The target antigen is unknown.

Both TRBC1 and TRBC2 were covered by a beta constant-region primer of two equimolar oligonucleotides. Ligated cDNA was amplified by four rounds of PCR with nested alpha and beta constant-region primers and SP2. From the UMI-ligation and nested PCR reads, TCRdb called clonotypes with MiXCR, one entry per CDR3 protein. This sample has approximately 150,000 distinct CDR3 sequences, with 22% found just once. Germline V gives CDR1 MDHEN, CDR2 SYDVKM. The V end lost 6 bases, the J end lost 9 bases, and 18 bases lay between the germline ends. The CDR3 loop spans 13 amino acids. The sample taken for sequencing was naive CD4+ T cells from blood. This sequence joins TRBV28 and TRBJ2-7; no reliable D call. This TCR was recovered from a human donor in good health. CDR3 region: CASSLSGPPGQYF. CDR3 in DNA: TGTGCCAGCAGCCTCTCGGGCCCCCCAGGGCAGTACTTC.